This record concerns one T cell receptor beta chain sequence. Its target is not known. The TCR beta CDR3 regions underwent amplification using RNA transcripts as the source. Carried out on the TCR CDR3, a first-round RT-PCR used the HTBI primer set. TCRdb passed the multiplex PCR reads through MiXCR, listing each CDR3 protein once. This sample carries roughly 500,000 distinct CDR3 sequences, roughly 46% of them seen once, and the ten largest clones take 15% to 20%. This record comes from a study of T cells in Graves' hyperthyroidism and ophthalmopathy. CDR1 is LNHDA, CDR2 SQIVND, per germline (reference sequence). Trimming removed 7 bases from V and 0 bases from J, with 24 bases in between. This CDR3 is built from 18 residues. Overall study findings and caveats: Most thyroid clonotypes expanded above 0.001 were also detected in blood.

Exclusion of patients followed from uncontrolled infection, other autoimmune disease, pregnancy or lactation. Diagnostic assessment was based on clinical symptoms, serum thyroxine and TRAb, thyroid ultrasound and orbital computed tomography. The sequence was obtained from an adult woman with Graves' disease, either hyperthyroidism or ophthalmopathy (not recorded which). The sequenced sample consisted of peripheral blood or thyroid tissue (not recorded which). This chain joins TRBV19 and TRBJ1-2, with TRBD1 as a possible D gene (6 bases). CDR3 sequence: CASTFLDSWTASNYGYTF. The CDR3, as DNA: TGTGCCAGTACCTTCCTTGATTCTTGGACAGCATCTAACTATGGCTACACCTTC.